This T cell receptor beta chain was identified in a study of control samples from healthy donors and cancer patients. CDR3 length equals 17 residues. The V gene's germline CDR1 is MDHEN and CDR2 SYDVKM. With 1 base clipped from V and 5 bases from J, the junction kept 10 bases outside the gene matches. Profiling relied on immunoSEQ multiplex PCR, and the TCRdb table lists in-frame clones only, not all of them. Altogether around 71,000 clones are present, 90% being singletons, with the ten largest covering more than 1%. Sequencing was carried out using PBMCs. The rearrangement uses TRBV28 and TRBJ2-2; 7 nucleotides align to TRBD2. The sequence was obtained from a woman aged 45-65 years with colorectal cancer. CDR3 loop: CASSLYGFGSGTGELFF. Written as DNA, the CDR3 is TGTGCCAGCAGTTTATACGGGTTCGGTAGCGGGACCGGGGAGCTGTTTTTT.